These T cell receptor beta chains were read from a single sample in a study of blood T cell repertoires in COVID-19. The data were produced by immunoSEQ multiplex PCR, yet TCRdb's version contains in-frame clones alone and is incomplete. The sample has 150,000 to 200,000 clones, 74% seen once. The sample consisted of peripheral blood. These receptor sequences come from a woman over 75 with acute or convalescent COVID-19. The CDR3 runs from the conserved cysteine through the conserved F or W. D genes are given only for firm matches. Rows may omit the clone size; those that give it use once, few, many or a size class.

TRBV2	TRBD2	TRBJ2-3	few	TGTGCCAGCACTAAGCGGGAGGGCTGGGATACGCAGTATTTT	CASTKREGWDTQYF
TRBV7-2	-	TRBJ1-3	-	TGTGCCAGCAGTCTACAGGGCGGTGGAAACACCATATATTTT	CASSLQGGGNTIYF
TRBV4-3	TRBD2	TRBJ2-1	-	TGCGCCAGCAGCCAAGATCCAGCGGGAGTCTTGAATGAGCAGTTCTTC	CASSQDPAGVLNEQFF
TRBV20-1	TRBD2	TRBJ2-1	-	TGCAGTGCTAGTGCACTAGCGGGGACGGGCGTCTCCTACAATGAGCAGTTCTTC	CSASALAGTGVSYNEQFF
TRBV18	-	TRBJ1-1	-	TGTGCCAGCTCCCCGCGCGGAAACACTGAAGCTTTCTTT	CASSPRGNTEAFF
TRBV5-1	TRBD1	TRBJ2-5	-	TGCGCCAGCAGCTTGGAGGGACAGGGAGGGCAAGAGACCCAGTACTTC	CASSLEGQGGQETQYF
TRBV7-2	TRBD1	TRBJ2-3	-	TGTGCCAGCAGCTGGGACAGGCGAAGCACAGATACGCAGTATTTT	CASSWDRRSTDTQYF
TRBV15	-	TRBJ2-2	-	TGTGCCACCAGGGGTAGCGGAGGCCTTAACACCGGGGAGCTGTTTTTT	CATRGSGGLNTGELFF
TRBV28	TRBD1	TRBJ1-1	-	TGTGCCAGCGACTCCGGGGACAGAGGAGCTTTCTTT	CASDSGDRGAFF
TRBV2	-	TRBJ2-7	-	TGTGCCAGCAGTGTGGCGGGAATCTCCTACGAGCAGTACTTC	CASSVAGISYEQYF
TRBV2	-	TRBJ2-7	-	TGTGCCAGCAGGGGCGTCTCCTACGAGCAGTACTTC	CASRGVSYEQYF
TRBV6-2/TRBV6-3	TRBD1	TRBJ2-7	-	TGTGCCAGCAGTTCCGGGACAGACCCCCCCTACGAGCAGTACTTC	CASSSGTDPPYEQYF
TRBV4-2	-	TRBJ1-1	-	TGTGCCAGCAGCCAAGGGACTGCCTTGAACACTGAAGCTTTCTTT	CASSQGTALNTEAFF
TRBV3-1/TRBV3-2	-	TRBJ1-2	-	TGTGCCAGCAGTCAACAGGGTGGTGATGGCTACACCTTC	CASSQQGGDGYTF
TRBV29-1	TRBD1	TRBJ2-7	-	TGCAGCGTTACAAACCCGGGACAGATCTACGAGCAGTACTTC	CSVTNPGQIYEQYF
TRBV11-2	-	TRBJ2-3	-	TGTGCCAGCAGCCCAGCGGATATGGGTCGCACAGATACGCAGTATTTT	CASSPADMGRTDTQYF
TRBV27	TRBD1	TRBJ1-2	-	TGTGCCAGCAGTTCCAGAATTGGGACAGGGGGGGGCTACACCTTC	CASSSRIGTGGGYTF
TRBV18	-	TRBJ2-3	-	TGTGCCAGCTCACCATCCCTCAGAAACACAGATACGCAGTATTTT	CASSPSLRNTDTQYF
TRBV5-4	-	TRBJ1-3	-	TGTGCCAGCAGCTTGACAGGGACTGGAAACACCATATATTTT	CASSLTGTGNTIYF
TRBV6-6	-	TRBJ1-1	-	TGTGCCAGCAGCAGCACAGACAGGCCCGAAGCTTTCTTT	CASSSTDRPEAFF
TRBV6-5	TRBD1	TRBJ1-2	-	TGTGCCAGCAGTTACACCGTAGGACAGGGGATCTATGGCTACACCTTC	CASSYTVGQGIYGYTF
TRBV18	TRBD1	TRBJ1-4	few	TGTGCCAGCTCACCGACAGGGGCTAATGAAAAACTGTTTTTT	CASSPTGANEKLFF
TRBV10-2	TRBD2	TRBJ2-1	-	TGCGCCAGCGGTTCTCCAGCGGGAGGTATCTATGAGCAGTTCTTC	CASGSPAGGIYEQFF
TRBV24-1	TRBD1	TRBJ1-2	-	TGTGCCACCAGTGACCAGGGACAGGGGGCGCACGGCTACACCTTC	CATSDQGQGAHGYTF
TRBV29-1	-	TRBJ1-2	-	TGCAGCGTTGGGCGTCGAGGCACCACTAACTATGGCTACACCTTC	CSVGRRGTTNYGYTF
TRBV14	-	TRBJ2-7	many	TGTGCCAGCAGCCAACAGGGCTCCTACGAGCAGTACTTC	CASSQQGSYEQYF
TRBV11-2	TRBD2	TRBJ2-7	-	TGTGCCAGCACCCTCAGTGCGGGAGGTGTCGTCGAGCAGTACTTC	CASTLSAGGVVEQYF
TRBV18	-	TRBJ1-1	-	TGTGCCAGCTCACCCCCCCCCAGGGACACTGAAGCTTTCTTT	CASSPPPRDTEAFF